This TCR beta chain was captured by sequencing in a study of T cell responses to AZD1222 COVID-19 vaccine. In regard to this clone: What it recognizes is unknown.

Assay used: immunoSEQ multiplex PCR; TCRdb lists only in-frame clones, some missing. The table shows about 98,000 clones, with almost 90% occurring only once. General study points: Nearly half of the spike-specific TCRs reportedly recognize variant regions that carry no mutations. Baseline antibody screening turned up just six or seven seropositive AZD1222 recipients. Sampling captured repertoires only after the peak T cell response.

The CDR3 consists of 15 residues. In germline, CDR1 is SGHRS, CDR2 YFSETQ. V lost 0 bases and J 4 bases, leaving 14 bases between the germline ends. This clonotype was obtained from an adult in good health. The V gene is TRBV5-1, the J gene TRBJ2-7; D unresolved. The sequenced sample was peripheral blood, obtained on day 0 of MenACWY control vaccination. The DNA for the CDR3 is TGCGCCAGCAGCTTGGCGGGCAGTCCCCCATACGAGCAGTACTTC. Translating gives CASSLAGSPPYEQYF.